The entry below gives a single TCR beta chain sequence along with its context. The entry originates in a study of Graves' ophthalmopathy and Graves' hyperthyroidism. Other autoimmune diseases, uncontrolled infections, pregnancy or lactation excluded patients from enrollment. Amplification targeted the TCR beta CDR3 regions, with RNA transcripts as the source material. First-round RT-PCR with HTBI primers preceded a second-round multiplex PCR. TCRdb analysed the multiplex PCR reads with MiXCR anew, one entry per CDR3 protein. The sample includes some 750,000 distinct CDR3 sequences, roughly 40% of them seen just once. This TCR came from an adult man with Graves' ophthalmopathy. The sample consisted of peripheral blood.

The CDR3 DNA sequence: TGTGCCAGTAGTGGACAGGGGCTGAGTACTGAAGCTTTCTTT. Protein product: CASSGQGLSTEAFF. The chain has TRBV19 and TRBJ1-1; 9 bases match TRBD1. Germline CDR1 LNHDA, CDR2 SQIVND (reference sequence). V shed 5 bases, J shed 5 bases, and the junction held 6 bases outside the gene matches. This CDR3 is built from 14 residues.